Sequencing of this T cell receptor beta chain was carried out in a study of T cells in tuberculosis. Regarding the study as a whole: Active tuberculosis patients had shorter CDR3-alpha; the beta difference was nonsignificant.

TCRdb's table, derived via immunoSEQ multiplex PCR, lists solely in-frame clones and lacks some. Of 25,000 to 35,000 clones in the sample, nearly 97% were seen once. Points on this clone: Its target is not known.

Germline V gene data show CDR1 as KGHSH and CDR2 as LQKENI. J lost 1 base, V lost 0 bases, and 0 bases had no gene match. This CDR3 region has 17 residues. Sequenced sample: PBMCs. This clonotype was sampled from a donor between 10 and 35 years old with latent tuberculosis or without tuberculosis infection. The rearrangement uses TRBV18 and TRBJ2-5, with TRBD2 matching over 15 bases. CDR3 amino acids: CASSPPGLAGGQETQYF. The DNA for the CDR3 is TGTGCCAGCTCACCACCGGGACTAGCGGGGGGCCAAGAGACCCAGTACTTC.